This entry features one TCR beta chain sequence. The CDR3 covers 16 residues. Germline V gives CDR1 KGHSH, CDR2 LQKENI. With V trimmed by 2 bases and J by 5 bases, 11 bases remained unmatched. Libraries were prepared by immunoSEQ multiplex PCR; TCRdb keeps only in-frame clonotypes and omits some of them. Among about 89,000 clones, 80% were seen once, and the ten largest hold over 15%. This entry comes from a study of blood T cell repertoires in COVID-19. Sequencing was done on a sample of peripheral blood. This TCR was recovered from a woman aged 80 or over with acute or convalescent COVID-19. The chain uses TRBV18 and TRBJ2-7, with TRBD1 matching 8 bases. The CDR3 is CASSPVIRGQVDEQYF. The CDR3 DNA is TGTGCCAGCTCACCAGTGATCAGGGGGCAAGTGGACGAGCAGTACTTC.